This T cell receptor beta chain was observed in a study of blood T cell repertoires in COVID-19. The CDR3 length is 17 residues. Germline values: CDR1 SGHDT, CDR2 YYEEEE. V gave up 4 bases and J gave up 0 bases; unmatched junction bases: 10. Per the original methods: Amplification with reference gene primers provided the estimates of nucleated cell counts. The table came from immunoSEQ multiplex PCR; TCRdb's copy has only in-frame clones and leaves some out. Clonal size and the V and J genes are those of that table, whereas D and trimming came from the DNA. Among hundreds of thousands of clones listed, around 91% were seen once. This clone was seen a handful of times.

The specimen sequenced was PBMCs or T cells enriched from blood (not recorded which). The TCR originated in a man aged 30 to 45 who had recovered from COVID-19. This chain joins TRBV5-6 and TRBJ2-7, with 10 positions matching TRBD2. In DNA form, the CDR3 reads TGTGCCAGCAGCCCCGGACTAGCGGATATTAGCTCCTACGAGCAGTACTTC. This sequence encodes CASSPGLADISSYEQYF. The full variable domain, its missing parts supplied by reference TRBV5-6 and TRBJ2-7, is DAGVTQSPTHLIKTRGQQVTLRCSPKSGHDTVSWYQQALGQGPQFIFQYYEEEERQRGNFPDRFSGHQFPNYSSELNVNALLLGDSALYLCASSPGLADISSYEQYFGPGTRLTVT.